The clone carrying this T cell receptor beta chain was detected ten times or more. Its matching antigen is unknown. Germline is not matched at one junction end, which may reflect a read error. This CDR3 has 14 amino acids. Germline lookup yields CDR1 DFQATT and CDR2 SNEGSKA (reference sequence). The entry originates in a study of human T cells and chemical hapten exposure. Whole-study context: All patients underwent weekly scalp dosing with diphenylcyclopropenone for the full approximately 23-week study. Findings and caveats of the study: Because they had alopecia, donors may respond immunologically unlike healthy people.

As to time point: pre-sensitization, week 0. Treatment specified: therapeutic diphenylcyclopropenone sensitization with weekly scalp DPC. In TCRdb, the RACE reads were re-called with MiXCR into one record per CDR3 protein. The sample has some 300,000 distinct CDR3 sequences; about 5% are singletons. The sequence derives from a woman between 18 and 29 years old with alopecia areata. Some clones in this sample may be carry-over from other donors' samples. The chain employs TRBV20-1 and TRBJ2-1; the D is unclear. The starting material was whole blood, obtained in connection with sensitization to the hapten diphenylcyclopropenone (DPC). DNA for the CDR3: TGCAGTGCCAGAGGTACTTACTCCTACAATGAGCAGTTCTTC. The encoded protein is CSARGTYSYNEQFF.